This T cell receptor beta chain was documented in a study of CD8 T cells in ankylosing spondylitis. TCRdb ran MiXCR on the 5' RACE reads and lists one entry per CDR3 protein. Of some 290,000 distinct CDR3 sequences in the sample, 20% were seen once. A remark on this clonotype: A much larger clone is a single base away; this may be a read error.

The sequencing input was blood, either unsorted or a sorted T cell fraction (not recorded which). The TCR originated in a male donor with ankylosing spondylitis or in good health (not recorded which).

The CDR3: CASRAGPTSTDTQYF. For the CDR3, the DNA is TGCGCCAGCAGGGCGGGACCGACTAGCACAGATACGCAGTATTTT. The chain couples TRBV5-1 to TRBJ2-3; D possibly corresponds to TRBD2 (6 bases). The CDR3 loop spans 15 amino acids. V lost 5 bases and J lost 0, with 13 bases in between. CDR1 and CDR2 from the germline V gene are SGHRS and YFSETQ.